Presented here are 30 T cell receptor beta chains from one specimen sequenced in a study of cytomegalovirus exposure and HLA in healthy donors. With 60 Vbeta and 13 Jbeta primers, the PCR was carried out. TCRdb's table, derived via immunoSEQ multiplex PCR, lists solely in-frame clones and lacks some. This table has roughly 100,000 clones, 69% appearing once. Sequencing was done on a sample of PBMCs. The receptors shown here come from a man aged 25 to 40 in good health and CMV-seronegative.

Remarks on this clone: A read error may produce the germline difference seen at one junction end. The CDR3 DNA follows: TGTGCCAGCCGTTTATCGGGGGTCTATGGCTACACCTTC. Amino acids: CASRLSGVYGYTF. The chain carries TRBV28 and TRBJ1-2, with D perhaps TRBD1 (5 bases). The CDR3 has 13 residues. Germline CDR1 and CDR2: MDHEN and SYDVKM.

This chain joins TRBV29-1 and TRBJ1-1; D remains ambiguous. The germline V and J ends were trimmed by 5 bases and 1 base, with 11 bases remaining between them. Per the germline V gene, CDR1 is SQVTM and CDR2 is ANQGSEA. This CDR3 is built from 13 residues. The CDR3 here is CSVLAGPNTEAFF. The DNA of the CDR3 is TGCAGCGTTTTGGCAGGTCCGAACACTGAAGCTTTCTTT.

This clone was counted a few times. The CDR3 loop is CASSLEGGEQFF. The CDR3 region has the DNA TGTGCCAGCAGCTTAGAGGGGGGTGAGCAGTTCTTC. This chain uses TRBV11-2 with TRBJ2-1; D may be TRBD2 (6 bases). Deletions cut 0 bases from V and 9 bases from J, with 6 bases between. The CDR3 sequence is 12 residues long. The germline V gene has CDR1 SGHAT and CDR2 FQNNGV. Complete variable domain (other parts from reference TRBV11-2 and TRBJ2-1): EAGVAQSPRYKIIEKRQSVAFWCNPISGHATLYWYQQILGQGPKLLIQFQNNGVVDDSQLPKDRFSAERLKGVDSTLKIQPAKLEDSAVYLCASSLEGGEQFFGPGTRLTVL.

This clone was counted between two and nine times. This rearrangement joins TRBV28 to TRBJ2-5, with 8 bases identical to TRBD1. The CDR3 has 16 amino acids. J lost 1 base, V lost 4 bases, and 8 bases had no gene match. CDR1 is MDHEN and CDR2 is SYDVKM in the germline V gene. CDR3 protein: CASSSSRTGSQETQYF. The CDR3 nucleotides read TGTGCCAGCAGTTCCTCAAGGACAGGGTCCCAAGAGACCCAGTACTTC. The full variable domain, rest sourced from reference TRBV28 and TRBJ2-5, is DVKVTQSSRYLVKRTGEKVFLECVQDMDHENMFWYRQDPGLGLRLIYFSYDVKMKEKGDIPEGYSVSREKKERFSLILESASTNQTSMYLCASSSSRTGSQETQYFGPGTRLLVL.

Here the CDR3 reads CASSLTGGDGYTF. Written as DNA, the CDR3 is TGTGCCAGCAGCTTAACAGGGGGCGATGGCTACACCTTC. The chain links TRBV7-2 to TRBJ1-2, with 9 bases aligning to TRBD1. This CDR3 has 13 amino acids. Germline V gene lookup returns CDR1 SGHTA and CDR2 FQGNSA. The J segment lost 6 bases and the V segment lost 2 bases, leaving 1 base of the junction unmatched.

The rearrangement links TRBV4-2 to TRBJ2-1, with 13 bases matching TRBD2. CDR3 size: 17 residues. Germline trimming cut 0 bases from V and 9 bases from J; bases unmatched to any gene: 8. The V gene's germline CDR1 is LGHNA and CDR2 YNFKEQ. CDR3 sequence: CASSQDRTSGSRIEQFF. The CDR3 DNA follows: TGTGCCAGCAGCCAAGATCGGACTAGCGGGAGTCGAATTGAGCAGTTCTTC.

This chain connects TRBV4-3 to TRBJ2-5; D is possibly TRBD1 (6 bases). Per germline, CDR1 LGHNA and CDR2 YSLEER. Trimming removed 2 bases from V and 0 bases from J, with 10 bases in between. The CDR3 spans 15 residues. The CDR3: CASSQWRTDQETQYF. The DNA of the CDR3 is TGCGCCAGCAGCCAATGGAGGACAGACCAAGAGACCCAGTACTTC.

The rearrangement joins TRBV12-2 to TRBJ2-7; TRBD2, the table's D call, lacks a check against the DNA. TRBV12-2 is termed a pseudogene. This CDR3 region has 14 residues. Here the CDR3 reads CASRLAHGSYEQYF. CDR3 DNA sequence: TGTGCAAGTCGCTTAGCGCACGGCTCCTACGAGCAGTACTTC.

This rearrangement joins TRBV9 to TRBJ2-3, with 9 bases lining up with TRBD1. The CDR3 totals 14 residues. Germline CDR1 reads SGDLS; CDR2 reads YYNGEE. The J segment lost 6 bases and the V segment lost 4 bases, leaving 6 bases of the junction unmatched. CDR3 nucleotides: TGTGCCAGCAGCACGACAGGGGGTACGGATACGCAGTATTTT. Its translation: CASSTTGGTDTQYF.

Worth noting for this clone: This sample also contains other DNA sequences that code for the same CDR3. V gene TRBV4-3 combines with J gene TRBJ2-7; 7 nucleotides line up with TRBD2. Trimming took 1 base from V and 0 from J; bases not matched to a gene: 0. The CDR3 is 14 residues long. The germline V gene has CDR1 LGHNA and CDR2 YSLEER. The CDR3 region is CASSQASGSYEQYF. CDR3 nucleotide sequence: TGCGCCAGCAGCCAAGCTAGCGGCTCCTACGAGCAGTACTTC.

The chain uses TRBV27 and TRBJ1-2; 7 nucleotides align to TRBD1. The length of the CDR3 is 14 residues. Trimming took 5 bases from V and 8 from J; bases not matched to a gene: 11. Germline V gives CDR1 MNHEY, CDR2 SMNVEV (reference sequence). The CDR3 region has the DNA TGTGCCAGCAGTCCCGCACGACAGGGTTCGGGCTACACCTTC. The encoded protein is CASSPARQGSGYTF.

This chain connects TRBV7-9 to TRBJ1-1; 9 nucleotides align to TRBD1. The CDR3 spans 13 residues. The ends lost 5 bases at V and 11 bases at J; junction bases unmatched: 9. Germline V gene data show CDR1 as SEHNR and CDR2 as FQNEAQ (reference sequence). The CDR3: CASSLQGAGRAFF. The CDR3 bases are TGTGCCAGCAGCCTACAGGGGGCGGGAAGGGCTTTCTTT.

The CDR3 bases are TGTGCCAGCTCACAGACTTATGGGGCCAACGTCCTGACTTTC. This gives the protein CASSQTYGANVLTF. The rearrangement uses TRBV18 and TRBJ2-6; the D is unclear. This CDR3 spans 14 amino acids. The germline V gene encodes CDR1 KGHSH and CDR2 LQKENI. V gave up 4 bases and J gave up 3 bases, with 7 bases separating them.

V gene TRBV7-9 combines with J gene TRBJ2-7; a possible D gene is TRBD1 (6 bases). CDR1 is SEHNR, CDR2 FQNEAQ, per germline (reference sequence). V gave up 10 bases and J gave up 1 base, with 17 bases separating them. The CDR3 has 14 residues. For the CDR3, the DNA is TGTGCCACGATGGAAGGGGGTCAATCCTACGAGCAGTACTTC. It specifies CATMEGGQSYEQYF.

The chain joins TRBV6-5 to TRBJ2-7, with D possibly matching TRBD1 (5 bases). The germline V and J ends were trimmed by 8 bases and 3 bases, with 14 bases remaining between them. CDR1 and CDR2 (germline): MNHEY, SVGAGI. This CDR3 spans 13 amino acids. The chain's CDR3 is CASAPRGNYEQYF. The CDR3 nucleotides are TGTGCCAGCGCACCTAGGGGAAACTACGAGCAGTACTTC.

This chain links TRBV10-2 with TRBJ2-7, with D tentatively TRBD1 (6 bases). Trimming pared 1 base from V and 2 bases from J, leaving 12 bases between. CDR3 size: 15 residues. CDR1 is WSHSY, CDR2 SAAADI, per germline. For the CDR3, the DNA is TGCGCCAGCAGTGAGTATCAGGGGCTAGCCTACGAGCAGTACTTC. This codes for CASSEYQGLAYEQYF.

This clone was observed a handful of times. The chain couples TRBV5-5 to TRBJ2-7; TRBD1 might be the D (6 bases). The ends were cut back, 2 bases at V and 6 bases at J, with 12 bases in the middle. The CDR3 is 13 residues long. Germline V gene sequence: CDR1 SGHKS, CDR2 YYEKEE (reference sequence). The CDR3 reads CASSLGGWGEQYF. The DNA of the CDR3 is TGTGCCAGCAGCTTAGGGGGTTGGGGCGAGCAGTACTTC.

The V call is TRBV15, the J call TRBJ2-5; 14 bases agree with TRBD2. Germline-derived CDR1 and CDR2 are LNHNV and YYDKDF (reference sequence). The ends lost 1 base at V and 5 bases at J; junction bases unmatched: 6. CDR3 size: 17 residues. Written as DNA, the CDR3 is TGTGCCACCAGCAGAGCGACTAGCGGGAGGGCAGGGGAGACCCAGTACTTC. Amino acid sequence: CATSRATSGRAGETQYF.

The chain employs TRBV5-1 and TRBJ2-7; D not resolved. The CDR3 is 15 amino acids. V lost 1 base, J lost 3 bases, and 14 bases lay in between. Germline CDR1 is SGHRS and CDR2 is YFSETQ. In DNA, the CDR3 is TGCGCCAGCAGCTTGTTCGACTTCCCGGACTACGAGCAGTACTTC. Protein sequence: CASSLFDFPDYEQYF.

The chain recombines TRBV28 with TRBJ2-3; 12 nucleotides agree with TRBD2. Per germline, CDR1 MDHEN and CDR2 SYDVKM. V dropped 6 bases and J dropped 9; count of bases not matched to a gene: 7. CDR3 size: 14 residues. The CDR3 region has the DNA TGTGCCAGCAGCCCGGCTAGCGGGAGGGCCACGCAGTATTTT. Residues: CASSPASGRATQYF.

This clone has just one count. The chain uses TRBV19 and TRBJ2-5; D may be TRBD1 (5 bases). V dropped 3 bases and J dropped 5 bases, with 7 bases sitting between them. The length of the CDR3 is 12 residues. Germline V gene sequence: CDR1 LNHDA, CDR2 SQIVND (reference sequence). The CDR3: CASSIWGETQYF. DNA for the CDR3: TGTGCCAGTAGTATTTGGGGCGAGACCCAGTACTTC.

V is TRBV4-1 and J is TRBJ1-1, with D unresolved. The V gene lost 0 bases and the J gene lost 0 bases, with 8 bases spanning the gap. The germline gives CDR1 MGHRA, CDR2 YSYEKL. The length of the CDR3 is 15 residues. The CDR3 is CASSQEPGMNTEAFF. The CDR3 DNA reads as TGCGCCAGCAGCCAAGAGCCGGGTATGAACACTGAAGCTTTCTTT.

V is TRBV5-4 and J is TRBJ2-3; 9 nucleotides align to TRBD2. CDR1 and CDR2 (germline): SGHNT, YYREEE (reference sequence). This CDR3 contains 15 residues. J was trimmed by 2 bases and V by 0 bases; bases with no gene match: 1. The CDR3 reads CASSLVAGVTDTQYF. The CDR3 region has the DNA TGTGCCAGCAGCTTGGTAGCGGGGGTCACAGATACGCAGTATTTT.

This sequence joins TRBV28 and TRBJ2-5, with 8 positions matching TRBD1. V shed 5 bases and J 0 bases; nucleotides not matched to a gene: 14. This CDR3 is built from 18 residues. Germline values: CDR1 MDHEN, CDR2 SYDVKM. CDR3 bases: TGTGCCAGCAGTCCTCCGGACAGGGAGATTGGGTACCAAGAGACCCAGTACTTC. Translated: CASSPPDREIGYQETQYF.

The V call is TRBV30, the J call TRBJ2-4, with D possibly matching TRBD2 (6 bases). This CDR3 contains 14 residues. Deletions cut 2 bases from V and 9 bases from J, with 17 bases between. The germline V gene has CDR1 GTSNPN and CDR2 SVGIG (reference sequence). The CDR3, as DNA: TGTGCCTGGAGTACTCCGGGACTCGGCAGCATTCAGTACTTC. Encoded protein: CAWSTPGLGSIQYF.

A single count supports this clone. This rearrangement joins TRBV23-1 to TRBJ2-1; 9 bases agree with TRBD2. TRBV23-1 belongs to the ORF category, with a function that is uncertain. The CDR3 consists of 14 residues. V shed 9 bases, J shed 3 bases, and the junction held 6 bases outside the gene matches. The CDR3 DNA follows: TGCGCCAGGAAAGAACTAGCGGGCTACAATGAGCAGTTCTTC. Amino acids: CARKELAGYNEQFF.

This clone occurred a few times. The J gene is TRBJ1-1, the V gene TRBV7-8; D is uncertain. The CDR3 contains 11 residues. The germline V gene has CDR1 SGHVS and CDR2 FQNEAQ. Trimming cost V 5 bases and J 6 bases, with 7 bases left between them. CDR3 nucleotide sequence: TGTGCCAGCAGCGGCGGGGCTGAAGCTTTCTTT. Amino acids: CASSGGAEAFF. The variable domain in full, with the rest retrieved from reference TRBV7-8 and TRBJ1-1, is GAGVSQSPRYKVAKRGQDVALRCDPISGHVSLFWYQQALGQGPEFLTYFQNEAQLDKSGLPSDRFFAERPEGSVSTLKIQRTQQEDSAVYLCASSGGAEAFFGQGTRLTVV.

This clone has just a few counts. This chain links TRBV25-1 with TRBJ2-3; unclear D gene. Trimming removed 4 bases at V and 9 bases at J, with 14 bases between. The CDR3 is made up of 13 amino acids. Germline V gene data show CDR1 as MGHDK and CDR2 as SYGVNS. Here the CDR3 reads CASSVFSHDTQYF. CDR3 DNA: TGTGCCAGCAGTGTCTTTAGCCATGACACGCAGTATTTT.

The chain combines TRBV11-3 with TRBJ2-1; D call uncertain. In germline, CDR1 is SGHNT, CDR2 YENEEA. This CDR3 region has 16 residues. The germline V and J ends were trimmed by 1 base and 4 bases, with 14 bases remaining between them. The CDR3 sequence is CASSLVSQILYNEQFF. The CDR3 coding sequence is TGTGCCAGCAGCTTAGTCTCACAGATCTTATACAATGAGCAGTTCTTC.

V and J are TRBV5-4 and TRBJ2-5; the D gene is possibly TRBD1 (6 bases). The germline CDR1 and CDR2 sequences are SGHNT and YYREEE (reference sequence). CDR3 size: 15 residues. V was trimmed by 3 bases and J by 7 bases, leaving 19 bases between them. CDR3 amino acids: CASSSRAGDGGTQYF. The DNA for the CDR3 is TGTGCCAGCAGCTCTCGGGCAGGGGACGGTGGGACCCAGTACTTC. Full variable domain (remainder filled in from reference TRBV5-4 and TRBJ2-5): ETGVTQSPTHLIKTRGQQVTLRCSSQSGHNTVSWYQQALGQGPQFIFQYYREEENGRGNFPPRFSGLQFPNYSSELNVNALELDDSALYLCASSSRAGDGGTQYFGPGTRLLVL.